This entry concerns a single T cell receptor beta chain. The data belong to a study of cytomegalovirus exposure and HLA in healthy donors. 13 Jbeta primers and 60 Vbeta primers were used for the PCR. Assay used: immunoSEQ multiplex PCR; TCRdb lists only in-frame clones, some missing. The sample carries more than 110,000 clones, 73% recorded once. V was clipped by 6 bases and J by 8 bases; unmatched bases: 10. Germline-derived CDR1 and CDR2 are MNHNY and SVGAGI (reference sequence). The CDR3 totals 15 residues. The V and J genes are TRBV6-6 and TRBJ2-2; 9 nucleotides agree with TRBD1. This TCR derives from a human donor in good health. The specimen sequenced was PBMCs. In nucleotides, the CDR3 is TGTGCCAGCAGCAACCGGGACAGGGATACGGGGGAGCTGTTTTTT. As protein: CASSNRDRDTGELFF.